This is a list of T cell receptor beta chains from one sample in a study of blood T cell repertoires in COVID-19. Profiled with immunoSEQ multiplex PCR; TCRdb holds only in-frame clones, not every one. The sample records about 150,000 clones, 80% to 85% being singletons. Sequencing input: PBMCs or T cells enriched from blood (not recorded which). All receptors derive from a woman between 45 and 60 years old who had recovered from COVID-19. The CDR3 runs from the conserved cysteine through the conserved F or W. Each record gives: J gene, D gene, CDR3 length, clone size, V gene, CDR3 protein, CDR3 DNA. The D gene is left open where the match is weak. The size entry is marked missing in some rows and otherwise reads once, few, many or a size class.

TRBJ2-2,TRBD2,16,-,TRBV25-1,CASSESGGRKSGELFF,TGTGCCAGCAGTGAATCCGGGGGGAGAAAATCCGGGGAGCTGTTTTTT
TRBJ1-2,-,13,-,TRBV14,CASSRSGYYGYTF,TGTGCCAGCAGCCGATCGGGTTACTATGGCTACACCTTC
TRBJ2-1,-,13,-,TRBV6-2/TRBV6-3,CASGQRIYNEQFF,TGTGCCAGCGGCCAGCGGATCTACAATGAGCAGTTCTTC
TRBJ1-1,-,12,once,TRBV19,CASSNGGTEAFF,TGTGCCAGTAGTAACGGGGGCACTGAAGCTTTCTTT
TRBJ2-5,-,13,-,TRBV7-9,CASSSDRPETQYF,TGTGCCAGCAGCTCCGACAGGCCGGAGACCCAGTACTTC
TRBJ1-1,TRBD1,12,-,TRBV6-5,CASRYQGAPAFF,TGTGCCAGCAGGTATCAGGGGGCGCCGGCTTTCTTT
TRBJ1-6,TRBD1,15,-,TRBV28,CASRGQSSYNSPLHF,TGTGCCAGCAGGGGACAGAGCTCCTATAATTCACCCCTCCACTTT
TRBJ2-2,TRBD2,13,once,TRBV6-5,CLSGRLNTGELFF,TGCCTGAGCGGGAGATTGAACACCGGGGAGCTGTTTTTT
TRBJ2-3,-,14,-,TRBV19,CASSGGGSIDTQYF,TGTGCCAGTAGTGGCGGGGGCTCCATCGATACGCAGTATTTT
TRBJ1-5,-,13,-,TRBV10-3,CAISELLNQPQHF,TGTGCCATCAGTGAGTTGTTAAATCAGCCCCAGCATTTT
TRBJ2-2,-,15,-,TRBV6-6,CASTQTSSNTGELFF,TGTGCCAGTACTCAGACATCCAGCAACACCGGGGAGCTGTTTTTT
TRBJ1-6,-,13,-,TRBV11-1,CASSLGRVSPLHF,TGTGCCAGCAGCTTAGGGCGGGTTTCACCCCTCCACTTT
TRBJ1-3,TRBD1,17,-,TRBV5-1,CASSFNAQGAPGNTIYF,TGCGCCAGCAGCTTCAACGCACAGGGGGCGCCTGGAAACACCATATATTTT
TRBJ2-5,-,15,-,TRBV2,CASSEGGGPQETQYF,TGTGCCAGCAGTGAAGGGGGCGGACCGCAAGAGACCCAGTACTTC
TRBJ2-1,TRBD2,14,-,TRBV7-2,CASKLAGVNNEQFF,TGTGCCAGCAAACTAGCGGGGGTTAACAATGAGCAGTTCTTC
TRBJ2-5,TRBD2,17,-,TRBV11-2,CASSLVLAGGPEETQYF,TGTGCCAGCAGCTTGGTGCTAGCGGGAGGGCCCGAAGAGACCCAGTACTTC
TRBJ2-5,TRBD2,16,once,TRBV6-1,CASSDFRGGRQETQYF,TGTGCCAGCAGTGACTTCCGGGGGGGCCGCCAAGAGACCCAGTACTTC
TRBJ1-5,-,12,-,TRBV6-2/TRBV6-3,CASSYAGQPQHF,TGTGCCAGCAGTTACGCGGGTCAGCCCCAGCATTTT
TRBJ1-1,-,15,-,TRBV7-3,CASSPSGTRGSEAFF,TGTGCCAGCAGCCCGTCCGGGACCAGGGGTTCTGAAGCTTTCTTT
TRBJ1-4,-,15,-,TRBV19,CASQINGERNEKLFF,TGTGCCAGTCAGATTAATGGGGAGAGGAATGAAAAACTGTTTTTT
TRBJ2-3,TRBD2,15,-,TRBV6-6,CASSYKREVTDTQYF,TGTGCCAGCAGTTACAAGCGGGAGGTCACAGATACGCAGTATTTT
TRBJ1-2,-,12,once,TRBV12-3/TRBV12-4,CASSTANYGYTF,TGTGCCAGCAGCACAGCTAACTATGGCTACACCTTC
TRBJ2-1,-,15,-,TRBV3-1/TRBV3-2,CASSHSERARNEQFF,TGTGCCAGCAGTCATAGCGAGAGGGCCCGCAATGAGCAGTTCTTC
TRBJ2-7,-,11,-,TRBV7-2,CASSITYEQYF,TGTGCCAGCAGCATCACCTACGAGCAGTACTTC